The source of this T cell receptor (beta chain) is a study of T-cell memory formation after mild COVID-19. General study points: Cross-reactive memory appears to have joined, as suggested by some responding clones showing up in pre-infection memory.

One entry per CDR3 protein, called by TCRdb with MiXCR from the 5' RACE reads. The data show 250,000 to 400,000 distinct CDR3 sequences, approximately 15% seen once. V was pared by 10 bases and J by 6 bases, with 21 bases between. Germline CDR1 reads SEHNR; CDR2 reads FQNEAQ (reference sequence). This CDR3 is built from 14 residues. This clonotype was observed a handful of times. Its specificity is unknown. The V and J genes are TRBV7-9 and TRBJ1-2; maybe TRBD1 (5 bases). This TCR was recovered from a man between 18 and 29 years old who had mild COVID-19 (a few samples of this study predate the infection). Cell type and time point are not known. Sequenced: PBMCs or a T cell subset sorted from them (not recorded which). The CDR3 is CATLLRDREDGYTF. CDR3 DNA: TGTGCCACCCTCCTTAGAGACAGAGAGGATGGCTACACCTTC.